This T cell receptor (beta chain) was recovered during a study of blood T cell repertoires in COVID-19. Study summary: Sites in the United States, Italy and Spain provided acute and convalescent COVID-19 samples. Sample material is recorded as cDNA or gDNA derived from T cells, B-cell-depleted T cells, or PBMCs.

CDR1 SGHRS and CDR2 YFSETQ come from the germline V gene. The CDR3 is made up of 14 amino acids. The ends lost 5 bases at V and 2 bases at J; junction bases unmatched: 2. Original processing methods: From reference gene primer amplification, estimates of nucleated cell counts were derived. Libraries were prepared by immunoSEQ multiplex PCR; TCRdb keeps only in-frame clonotypes and omits some of them. The DNA was the basis for D and trimming; V, J and clone size are from that table. Of about 170,000 clones in the sample, 80% to 90% were seen once. The chain combines TRBV5-1 with TRBJ2-1; 9 bases agree with TRBD2. The receptor's source is a woman in her 70s who had recovered from COVID-19. The sequenced sample was peripheral blood. The CDR3 region has the DNA TGCGCCAGCAGTGCGGGGGGGCCCTACAATGAGCAGTTCTTC. It specifies CASSAGGPYNEQFF.